This T cell receptor beta chain comes out of a study of CD8 T cells in ankylosing spondylitis. Overall study findings and caveats: Ankylosing spondylitis blood appeared to carry a characteristic TCR beta motif of roughly eight highly homologous variants. Peripheral blood samples showed relatively rare disease-linked clones, and these clones were CD8+.

TCRdb ran MiXCR on the 5' RACE reads and lists one entry per CDR3 protein. The sample lists around 490,000 distinct CDR3 sequences, about 5.7% occurring once. As concerns this clonotype: Its antigen is not identified.

Source material: blood, either unsorted or a sorted T cell fraction (not recorded which). The receptor's source is a male donor with ankylosing spondylitis.

The CDR3 DNA is TGTGCCAGCAGCCAAGGGGTTTACTATGGCTACACCTTC. This encodes CASSQGVYYGYTF. This chain uses TRBV14 with TRBJ1-2, with unresolved D. Germline-derived CDR1 and CDR2 are SGHDN and FVKESK. The CDR3 runs to 13 residues. Between the trimmed V and J ends, which lost 1 base and 3 bases, there was a span of 6 bases.